Presented here are 26 T cell receptor beta chains from one specimen sequenced in a study of neoadjuvant anti-PD-1 for oral cavity cancer. Time point denoted: after neoadjuvant nivolumab, at surgical resection. TCRdb's copy holds only in-frame clones and misses some; the assay was immunoSEQ multiplex PCR. The table shows about 72,000 clones, with roughly 85% occurring only once. The specimen comprised PBMCs, sampled after nivolumab (anti-PD-1) treatment. These receptors were obtained from a person aged 35-79 years with oral cavity squamous cell carcinoma.

The chain employs TRBV2 and TRBJ1-1; unclear D gene. Trimming stripped 3 bases from V and 2 bases from J, with 10 bases between. The CDR3 has 14 amino acids. From germline, CDR1 is SNHLY and CDR2 FYNNEI. The CDR3 DNA reads TGTGCCAGCAGTGAGCGAGTTTTAAACACTGAAGCTTTCTTT. It codes for CASSERVLNTEAFF.

The chain combines TRBV5-1 with TRBJ1-2; unclear D gene. Germline V gives CDR1 SGHRS, CDR2 YFSETQ. This CDR3 is built from 14 residues. V lost 6 bases to trimming and J lost 6 bases, with 18 bases between them. DNA of the CDR3: TGCGCCAGCAACCGGGGAGAGGTAATGGATGGCTACACCTTC. Translation gives CASNRGEVMDGYTF.

This chain uses TRBV30 with TRBJ2-7; D is ambiguous. Trimming removed 7 bases from V and 3 bases from J, with 7 bases in between. The CDR3 contains 10 residues. Germline V gene sequence: CDR1 GTSNPN, CDR2 SVGIG (reference sequence). The CDR3 loop is CAFDGYEQYF. Here the CDR3 DNA reads TGTGCCTTCGACGGCTACGAGCAGTACTTC.

The V and J genes are TRBV6-1 and TRBJ2-4, with D unresolved. Germline V gene data show CDR1 as MNHNS and CDR2 as SASEGT. V was clipped by 8 bases and J by 3 bases, with 11 bases between them. There are 13 residues in the CDR3. The CDR3 loop reads CASVGSGKNIQYF. The CDR3 DNA follows: TGTGCCAGCGTCGGGTCCGGCAAAAACATTCAGTACTTC.

The V call is TRBV27, the J call TRBJ2-7, with 7 bases that match TRBD1. Trimming took 6 bases from V and 5 from J; bases not matched to a gene: 7. CDR1 is MNHEY and CDR2 is SMNVEV in the germline V gene (reference sequence). The CDR3 sequence is 13 residues long. This chain's CDR3 is CASRLPGQHEQYF. The CDR3 bases are TGTGCCAGCAGACTACCGGGACAGCACGAGCAGTACTTC.

J is TRBJ1-1 and V is TRBV6-5; D possibly corresponds to TRBD1 (6 bases). CDR1 and CDR2 from the germline V gene are MNHEY and SVGAGI. With 7 bases removed from V and 0 bases from J, the gap between germline ends came to 15 bases. This CDR3 spans 15 amino acids. CDR3 sequence: CASKARGGVNTEAFF. DNA for the CDR3: TGTGCCAGCAAGGCAAGAGGGGGGGTGAACACTGAAGCTTTCTTT.

The gene calls are TRBV7-6 and TRBJ2-5; D not certain. Between the trimmed V and J ends, which lost 5 bases and 1 base, there was a span of 11 bases. Germline CDR1 reads SGHVS; CDR2 reads FNYEAQ. This CDR3 region has 14 residues. The CDR3 region is CASSPPPLQETQYF. As DNA, the CDR3 is TGTGCCAGCAGCCCCCCACCCCTCCAAGAGACCCAGTACTTC.

J is TRBJ2-7 and V is TRBV10-2, with 9 bases identical to TRBD2. J gave up 0 bases and V 5 bases, and 11 bases lay outside the gene matches. From germline, CDR1 is WSHSY and CDR2 SAAADI. This CDR3 is built from 17 residues. The CDR3 DNA is TGCGCCAGCAGTTCTCCTTATAGCGGGAGAGGCTCCTACGAGCAGTACTTC. Its translation: CASSSPYSGRGSYEQYF.

The rearrangement uses TRBV21-1 and TRBJ2-7. TRBV21-1 is designated a pseudogene. This CDR3 has 18 amino acids. In DNA, the CDR3 is TGTGCCAGCAGCACCCGGGACCCAACACCACTGGATTGCTACGAGCAGTACTTC. Translation gives CASSTRDPTPLDCYEQYF.

The gene calls are TRBV7-9 and TRBJ1-5, with no clear D. V lost 2 bases and J lost 5, with 7 bases in between. The V gene's germline CDR1 is SEHNR and CDR2 FQNEAQ (reference sequence). The CDR3 is 13 residues long. The CDR3 protein is CASSLSIDQPQHF. The CDR3 coding sequence is TGTGCCAGCAGCTTAAGTATAGATCAGCCCCAGCATTTT.

This clone was observed a handful of times. The J gene is TRBJ2-1, the V gene TRBV7-8; 11 bases match TRBD2. The CDR3 is 18 residues long. Germline CDR1 and CDR2: SGHVS and FQNEAQ. V was clipped by 2 bases and J by 5 bases; unmatched bases: 11. Written as DNA, the CDR3 is TGTGCCAGCAGCTTAACCCTCTTGGGACTAGCGGAGGACAATGAGCAGTTCTTC. Translating it yields CASSLTLLGLAEDNEQFF.

This chain connects TRBV10-3 to TRBJ2-3, with 11 bases that match TRBD2. The CDR3 has 15 residues. The J segment lost 6 bases and the V segment lost 4 bases, leaving 6 bases of the junction unmatched. CDR1 is ENHRY and CDR2 is SYGVKD in the germline V gene. DNA of the CDR3: TGTGCCATCAGTGCAGTCCGGACTAGCGGGGATACGCAGTATTTT. Protein: CAISAVRTSGDTQYF.

V and J are TRBV27 and TRBJ2-7; 9 bases are a match to TRBD2. V shed 5 bases and J 0 bases; nucleotides not matched to a gene: 8. This CDR3 is 16 amino acids long. The germline V gene encodes CDR1 MNHEY and CDR2 SMNVEV (reference sequence). The CDR3 reads CASSPLAGASSYEQYF. The DNA of the CDR3 is TGTGCCAGCAGTCCGTTAGCGGGAGCTAGCTCCTACGAGCAGTACTTC.

J is TRBJ1-5 and V is TRBV30; D remains unclear. The CDR3 totals 18 residues. Germline V gives CDR1 GTSNPN, CDR2 SVGIG (reference sequence). Trimming took 0 bases from V and 11 from J, leaving 29 bases between them. The CDR3, as DNA: TGTGCCTGGAGTGTCTCGGGAATCGGTTTGGGAAAGGAAACAACCCAGCATTTT. Translated: CAWSVSGIGLGKETTQHF.

Only a few counts were recorded for this clone. This chain joins TRBV7-4 and TRBJ2-7; a weak D match, TRBD2 (5 bases). V was trimmed by 5 bases and J by 3 bases, leaving 11 bases between them. Germline CDR1 is SGHVT and CDR2 is SQSDAQ. This CDR3 is 13 amino acids long. The CDR3: CASSPERVYEQYF. The CDR3 region has the DNA TGTGCCAGCAGCCCTGAGAGGGTCTACGAGCAGTACTTC.

The chain employs TRBV7-9 and TRBJ2-7; tentatively, D is TRBD1 (6 bases). Trimming took 5 bases from V and 6 from J, leaving 17 bases between them. Germline CDR1 and CDR2: SEHNR and FQNEAQ (reference sequence). CDR3 length: 14 amino acids. CDR3 sequence (DNA): TGTGCCAGCAGCCCGGGATTGGACAGTTCCGAGCAGTACTTC. This encodes CASSPGLDSSEQYF.

This chain links TRBV2 with TRBJ2-3; 8 bases map to TRBD1. Germline values: CDR1 SNHLY, CDR2 FYNNEI. V dropped 9 bases and J dropped 2; count of bases not matched to a gene: 4. The CDR3 has 13 amino acids. The CDR3 bases are TGTGCCAGGGACAGGGAATTCACAGATACGCAGTATTTT. It yields the protein CARDREFTDTQYF. Together with reference TRBV2 and TRBJ2-3, the CDR3 gives the full variable domain: EPEVTQTPSHQVTQMGQEVILRCVPISNHLYFYWYRQILGQKVEFLVSFYNNEISEKSEIFDDQFSVERPDGSNFTLKIRSTKLEDSAMYFCARDREFTDTQYFGPGTRLTVL.

This clone appeared a single time. CDR3 protein: CASSWDRGGEQYF. The CDR3 nucleotides read TGTGCCAGCAGTTGGGACAGGGGCGGCGAGCAGTACTTC. The chain links TRBV7-2 to TRBJ2-7, with 10 positions matching TRBD1. The V gene end was trimmed by 6 bases and the J gene end by 6 bases; junction bases not matched to a gene: 5. This CDR3 comprises 13 residues. Germline V lookup: CDR1 SGHTA, CDR2 FQGNSA.

The rearrangement links TRBV7-3 to TRBJ2-1; 9 bases align to TRBD2. This CDR3 region has 12 residues. Per the germline V gene, CDR1 is SGHTA and CDR2 is FQGTGA. V shed 3 bases and J 10 bases; nucleotides not matched to a gene: 1. CDR3 loop: CASSFLAGEQFF. The DNA of the CDR3 is TGTGCCAGCAGCTTTCTAGCGGGGGAGCAGTTCTTC.

The V call is TRBV5-5, the J call TRBJ2-1, with 7 bases aligning to TRBD1. This CDR3 contains 15 residues. Germline V gene data show CDR1 as SGHKS and CDR2 as YYEKEE (reference sequence). V was clipped by 2 bases and J by 7 bases; unmatched bases: 9. The CDR3 loop is CASSFEGARGNEQFF. CDR3 nucleotides: TGTGCCAGCAGCTTCGAGGGGGCGAGGGGGAATGAGCAGTTCTTC.

CDR3 bases: TGCGCCAGCAGCTTGGACAGGGGTAGCACTGAAGCTTTCTTT. It specifies CASSLDRGSTEAFF. The chain recombines TRBV5-1 with TRBJ1-1, with 7 positions matching TRBD1. The CDR3 is 14 residues long. Germline CDR1 is SGHRS and CDR2 is YFSETQ. V shed 0 bases, J shed 4 bases, and the junction held 3 bases outside the gene matches. Looking up the rest from reference TRBV5-1 and TRBJ1-1 gives the full variable domain: KAGVTQTPRYLIKTRGQQVTLSCSPISGHRSVSWYQQTPGQGLQFLFEYFSETQRNKGNFPGRFSGRQFSNSRSEMNVSTLELGDSALYLCASSLDRGSTEAFFGQGTRLTVV.

This chain connects TRBV6-5 to TRBJ2-7, with 9 bases fitting TRBD2. The germline V gene encodes CDR1 MNHEY and CDR2 SVGAGI. J lost 7 bases, V lost 2 bases, and 6 bases had no gene match. The CDR3 spans 14 residues. The DNA for the CDR3 is TGTGCCAGCAGTTACGCCCTAGCGGGAAGTGAGCAGTACTTC. It yields the protein CASSYALAGSEQYF.

This sequence joins TRBV28 and TRBJ1-4; 9 bases match TRBD1. The CDR3 has 13 residues. CDR1 and CDR2 (germline): MDHEN, SYDVKM. After removal of 6 bases from V and 6 bases from J, the junction contained 2 bases not matched to a gene. This chain's CDR3 is CASRGQGDEKLFF. The CDR3 coding sequence is TGTGCCAGCAGGGGACAGGGAGATGAAAAACTGTTTTTT.

V usage is TRBV19 and J usage is TRBJ2-3; weak D call: TRBD2 (6 bases). Germline assignment: CDR1 LNHDA and CDR2 SQIVND (reference sequence). Trimming pared 6 bases from V and 2 bases from J, leaving 15 bases between. This CDR3 spans 15 amino acids. The CDR3 bases are TGTGCCAGTAGCTTTAGCGGAGGCCCCACAGATACGCAGTATTTT. Amino acids: CASSFSGGPTDTQYF.

As for this clone: One end of the junction does not line up with germline, which may come from a read error. The chain joins TRBV10-3 to TRBJ2-7; 9 bases align to TRBD1. The germline V gene has CDR1 ENHRY and CDR2 SYGVKD. This CDR3 spans 14 amino acids. As DNA, the CDR3 is TGTGCCATCGGTGAACAGGGGGCGAACTACGAGCAGTACTTC. The encoded protein is CAIGEQGANYEQYF.

The chain joins TRBV6-6 to TRBJ2-2; D may match TRBD1 or TRBD2 (7 bases each). Germline values: CDR1 MNHNY, CDR2 SVGAGI (reference sequence). This CDR3 region has 14 residues. Trimming pared 8 bases from V and 5 bases from J, leaving 15 bases between. CDR3 DNA: TGTGCCAGCCACTCAGGGGGAGGGACCGGGGAGCTGTTTTTT. It encodes CASHSGGGTGELFF.